The 13 T cell receptor beta chains in this list originate from one sample, sequenced in a study of Tregs in tolerant kidney transplant recipients (dated by TCRdb to the late 2010s). Library preparation was by the immunoSEQ multiplex PCR assay. Here the immuneACCESS table is served through TCRdb, limited to in-frame sequences with V and J called. Missing clones are a known gap in these copies; in checked studies unresolved V genes cover under half, and the rest lacks a known reason. Counted in this sample were more than 90,000 clones; under 95% of them appeared once. 1.6% of the sample rests with the top ten. The transplants used related donors with nonmyeloablative bone marrow transplantation, and mixed chimerism in the human trials was transient. This specimen consisted of CD4+ T cells from blood (PBMCs), obtained 12 months after the transplant. The origin of the receptors is a human patient who received a combined kidney and bone marrow transplant. After a transplant, some T cells may be the graft donor's own cells.

This chain joins TRBV4-3 and TRBJ2-3; 7 bases match TRBD2. CDR3 length equals 15 residues. Trimming cost V 1 base and J 5 bases; bases outside gene matches: 6. Per germline, CDR1 LGHNA and CDR2 YSLEER. CDR3 loop: CASSQGGRVVDTQYF. The CDR3 DNA reads as TGCGCCAGCAGCCAAGGAGGGAGGGTGGTAGATACGCAGTATTTT.

The chain combines TRBV29-1 with TRBJ1-1; 7 bases align to TRBD1. V was clipped by 7 bases and J by 1 base; unmatched bases: 3. Per germline, CDR1 SQVTM and CDR2 ANQGSEA. This CDR3 contains 12 residues. CDR3 sequence (DNA): TGCAGCGGAAGACAGGGGAACACTGAAGCTTTCTTT. Translated, it gives CSGRQGNTEAFF.

Here the CDR3 DNA reads TGTGCCAGCAGCTTCTCGGGAGTCAACGAGCAGTACTTC. Encoded protein: CASSFSGVNEQYF. The chain employs TRBV7-6 and TRBJ2-7; D might be TRBD2 (6 bases). This CDR3 has 13 residues. The germline V gene encodes CDR1 SGHVS and CDR2 FNYEAQ. Trimming shortened V by 3 bases and J by 5 bases, and 11 bases separated the two germline ends.

The chain carries TRBV4-3 and TRBJ1-2; 10 nucleotides match TRBD1. After removal of 1 base from V and 4 bases from J, the junction contained 9 bases not matched to a gene. The V gene's germline CDR1 is LGHNA and CDR2 YSLEER. The CDR3 runs 17 residues. This chain's CDR3 is CASSQVRQGARIYGYTF. The CDR3 nucleotides are TGCGCCAGCAGCCAAGTCCGACAGGGGGCCCGGATCTATGGCTACACCTTC.

The chain combines TRBV20-1 with TRBJ2-3; a possible D gene is TRBD1 (6 bases). The CDR3 is 10 residues long. Germline CDR1 is DFQATT and CDR2 is SNEGSKA (reference sequence). Here the CDR3 DNA reads TGCAGCGGACAGTGGGATACGCAGTATTTT. Amino acids: CSGQWDTQYF.

The chain links TRBV5-1 to TRBJ2-7; a possible D gene is TRBD1 (6 bases). The V end lost 8 bases, the J end lost 3 bases, and 21 bases lay between the germline ends. Germline assignment: CDR1 SGHRS and CDR2 YFSETQ. The CDR3 length is 15 residues. CDR3 bases: TGCGCCAGTAACCCCCGGGGACAAGACGTCTACGAGCAGTACTTC. It is translated as CASNPRGQDVYEQYF.

V usage is TRBV11-2 and J usage is TRBJ2-1; 9 bases agree with TRBD2. Looked up from germline, CDR1 is SGHAT and CDR2 is FQNNGV. The length of the CDR3 is 18 residues. V shed 5 bases, J shed 0 bases, and the junction held 11 bases outside the gene matches. The CDR3 protein is CASSKQISGGFSYNEQFF. In DNA form, the CDR3 reads TGTGCCAGCAGCAAACAGATTAGCGGGGGATTCTCCTACAATGAGCAGTTCTTC.

This sequence joins TRBV9 and TRBJ2-7; 10 positions agree with TRBD2. From germline, CDR1 is SGDLS and CDR2 YYNGEE. This CDR3 is built from 15 residues. J lost 0 bases, V lost 7 bases, and 7 bases had no gene match. This CDR3 reads CASGGGLADSYEQYF. The CDR3 coding sequence is TGTGCCAGCGGCGGCGGACTAGCGGACTCCTACGAGCAGTACTTC.

Notes on this clone: At one end the junction does not follow the germline gene, possibly because of a read error. Other DNA sequences in this sample translate to the same CDR3. The chain recombines TRBV4-2 with TRBJ1-6; D perhaps matches TRBD1 (6 bases). Per germline, CDR1 LGHNA and CDR2 YNFKEQ. The CDR3 has 15 amino acids. This CDR3 reads CASSQDGTYNSPLHF. As DNA, the CDR3 is TGTGCCAGCAGCCAAGACGGGACATATAATTCCCCCCTCCACTTT.

The gene calls are TRBV28 and TRBJ2-2; 8 bases agree with TRBD2. CDR1 is MDHEN and CDR2 is SYDVKM in the germline V gene. The CDR3 runs to 16 residues. Trimming took 8 bases from V and 4 from J; bases not matched to a gene: 12. The CDR3 loop reads CASFRWGAGGTGELFF. The CDR3, as DNA: TGTGCCAGCTTCAGGTGGGGCGCGGGAGGCACCGGGGAGCTGTTTTTT. The full variable domain, rest sourced from reference TRBV28 and TRBJ2-2, is DVKVTQSSRYLVKRTGEKVFLECVQDMDHENMFWYRQDPGLGLRLIYFSYDVKMKEKGDIPEGYSVSREKKERFSLILESASTNQTSMYLCASFRWGAGGTGELFFGEGSRLTVL.

The CDR3: CATAQQGQEQYF. For the CDR3, the DNA is TGTGCCACCGCCCAGCAGGGTCAGGAGCAGTACTTC. The V call is TRBV6-5, the J call TRBJ2-7; a weak D match, TRBD1 (5 bases). The CDR3 runs 12 residues. Trimming removed 10 bases from V and 7 bases from J, with 17 bases in between. Germline CDR1 reads MNHEY; CDR2 reads SVGAGI.

This clone has only one observation. V is TRBV5-1 and J is TRBJ2-5; D is possibly TRBD2 (5 bases). The germline V gene has CDR1 SGHRS and CDR2 YFSETQ. V was clipped by 3 bases and J by 0 bases, with 6 bases between them. The CDR3 runs 13 residues. The CDR3 loop reads CASSSADQETQYF. CDR3 coding DNA: TGCGCCAGCAGCTCAGCGGACCAAGAGACCCAGTACTTC.

CDR3 coding DNA: TGTGCCAGCTCACCCCGAGCGGTAAGCTCCTACAATGAGCAGTTCTTC. This encodes CASSPRAVSSYNEQFF. The chain carries TRBV18 and TRBJ2-1, with a possible D match to TRBD2 (5 bases). Per germline, CDR1 KGHSH and CDR2 LQKENI. The V end lost 3 bases, the J end lost 0 bases, and 12 bases lay between the germline ends. There are 16 residues in the CDR3.